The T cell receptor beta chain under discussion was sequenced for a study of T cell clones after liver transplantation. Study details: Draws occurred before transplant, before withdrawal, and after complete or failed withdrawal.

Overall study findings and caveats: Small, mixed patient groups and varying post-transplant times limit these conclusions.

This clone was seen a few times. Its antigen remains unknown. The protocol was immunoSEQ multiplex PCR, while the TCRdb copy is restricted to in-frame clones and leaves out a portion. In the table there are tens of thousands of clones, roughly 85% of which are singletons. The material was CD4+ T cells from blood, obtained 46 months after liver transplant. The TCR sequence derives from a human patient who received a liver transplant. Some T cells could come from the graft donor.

The CDR3, as DNA: TGTGCCAGTAGTGAGTGGACTACGCGCGATGAGCAGTTCTTC. Translating it yields CASSEWTTRDEQFF. The chain combines TRBV19 with TRBJ2-1, with a weak D call TRBD2 (6 bases). CDR1 LNHDA and CDR2 SQIVND come from the germline V gene (reference sequence). V was shortened by 5 bases and J by 8 bases, with 16 bases between the two germline ends. The CDR3 loop spans 14 amino acids.